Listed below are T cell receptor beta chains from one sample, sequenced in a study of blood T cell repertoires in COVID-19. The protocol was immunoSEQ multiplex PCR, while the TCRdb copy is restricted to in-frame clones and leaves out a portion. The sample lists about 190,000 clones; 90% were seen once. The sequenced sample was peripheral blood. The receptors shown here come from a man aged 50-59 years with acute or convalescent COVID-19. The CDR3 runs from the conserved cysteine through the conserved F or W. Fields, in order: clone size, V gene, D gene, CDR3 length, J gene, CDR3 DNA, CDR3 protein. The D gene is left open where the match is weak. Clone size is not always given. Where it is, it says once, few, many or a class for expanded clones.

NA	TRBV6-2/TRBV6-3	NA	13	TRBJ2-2	TGTGCCAGCAGCCCCAAGCGGACCGGGGAGCTGTTTTTT	CASSPKRTGELFF
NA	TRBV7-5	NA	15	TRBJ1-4	TGTGTCAGAAGCTTAGCCCCCGAGATGCGAGAAAAACTGTTTTTT	CVRSLAPEMREKLFF
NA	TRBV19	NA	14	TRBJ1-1	TGTGCCAGTAAAAGGGGGTACGGTGGCACTGAAGCTTTCTTT	CASKRGYGGTEAFF
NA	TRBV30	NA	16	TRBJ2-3	TGTGCCTGGAGCCAAAACATCCCGGGGAGCACAGATACGCAGTATTTT	CAWSQNIPGSTDTQYF
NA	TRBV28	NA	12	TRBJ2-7	TGTGCCAGCAGTTCCCCGGGCTACGAGCAGTACTTC	CASSSPGYEQYF
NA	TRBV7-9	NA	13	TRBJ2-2	TGTGCCAGCAGGAATCAGGGCTCCGGGGAGCTGTTTTTT	CASRNQGSGELFF
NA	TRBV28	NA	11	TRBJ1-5	TGTGCCAGCAGTGGAGTGCAGCCCCAGCATTTT	CASSGVQPQHF
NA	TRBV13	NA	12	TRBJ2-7	TGTGCCAGCAGCTATCAGGAAAACGAGCAGTACTTC	CASSYQENEQYF
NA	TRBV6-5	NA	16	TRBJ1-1	TGTGCCAGCAGTTCCAGCCCACAGGGTTGGGGCACTGAAGCTTTCTTT	CASSSSPQGWGTEAFF
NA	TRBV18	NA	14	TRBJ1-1	TGTGCCAGCTCTCTGGACACCATGAACACTGAAGCTTTCTTT	CASSLDTMNTEAFF
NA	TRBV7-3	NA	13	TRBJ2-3	TGTGCCAGCAGCTCCGGGGGTACAGATACGCAGTATTTT	CASSSGGTDTQYF
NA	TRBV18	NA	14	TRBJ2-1	TGTGCCAGCTCATCCGAGCCTAGCTACAATGAGCAGTTCTTC	CASSSEPSYNEQFF
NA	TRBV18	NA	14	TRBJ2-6	TGTGCCAGCTCACCACGGGCAGGGGCCAACGTCCTGACTTTC	CASSPRAGANVLTF
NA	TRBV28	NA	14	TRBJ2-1	TGTGCCAGCAGTCCCTTTACCGCGCGCGATGAGCAGTTCTTC	CASSPFTARDEQFF
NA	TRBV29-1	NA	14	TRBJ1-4	TGCAGCGTCACAGACGGATCAACTAATGAAAAACTGTTTTTT	CSVTDGSTNEKLFF
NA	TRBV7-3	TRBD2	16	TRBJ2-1	TGTGCCAGCAGCTTAAATGGCGGGACTAGCGGCAATGAGCAGTTCTTC	CASSLNGGTSGNEQFF
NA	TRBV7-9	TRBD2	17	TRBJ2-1	TGTGCCAGCAGCCCCCGCGGTGTCGGGAGGGCCTACAATGAGCAGTTCTTC	CASSPRGVGRAYNEQFF
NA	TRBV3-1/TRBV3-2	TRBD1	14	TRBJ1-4	TGTGCCAGCAACAACAGGGGGCAAGATGAAAAACTGTTTTTT	CASNNRGQDEKLFF
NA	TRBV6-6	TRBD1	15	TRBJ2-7	TGTGCCAGCAGAACGGGACCGGGACAGGGGGACGAGCAGTACTTC	CASRTGPGQGDEQYF
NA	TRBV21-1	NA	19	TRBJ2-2	TGTGCCAGCAGCTTAGTGGGGCTAGCGGGGGGGCCGGGCCCCGGGGAGCTGTTTTTT	CASSLVGLAGGPGPGELFF
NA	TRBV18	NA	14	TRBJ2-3	TGTGCCAGCTCACCACAACCGAACAGGTCTACGCAGTATTTT	CASSPQPNRSTQYF
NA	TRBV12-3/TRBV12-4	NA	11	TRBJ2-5	TGTGCCAGCACCCGGGGGGAGACCCAGTACTTC	CASTRGETQYF
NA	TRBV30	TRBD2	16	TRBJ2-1	TGTGCCTGGAGTGTACGAGCTAGCGGAGGCTACAATGAGCAGTTCTTC	CAWSVRASGGYNEQFF
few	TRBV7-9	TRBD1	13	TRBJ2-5	TGTGCCAGCAGCTTACAGGGGGCCGAGACCCAGTACTTC	CASSLQGAETQYF
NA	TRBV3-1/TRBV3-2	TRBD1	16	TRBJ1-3	TGTGCCAGCAGCCAATCGGACAGGGCCTCTGGAAACACCATATATTTT	CASSQSDRASGNTIYF
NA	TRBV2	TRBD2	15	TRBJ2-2	TGTGCCAGCAGTGGACTAGCGGGGGGAACCGGGGAGCTGTTTTTT	CASSGLAGGTGELFF
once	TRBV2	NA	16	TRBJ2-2	NA	CASSLSLRRGTGELFF
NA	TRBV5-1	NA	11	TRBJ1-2	TGCGCCAGCAGCTTGGATGGGCTCTACACCTTC	CASSLDGLYTF
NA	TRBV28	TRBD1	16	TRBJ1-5	TGTGCCAGCAGCCCACCCCGGACAGGTAGCAATCAGCCCCAGCATTTT	CASSPPRTGSNQPQHF
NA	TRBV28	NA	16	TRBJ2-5	TGTGCCAGCAGCTGGGATTGGGCAGGGGGGACGGAGACCCAGTACTTC	CASSWDWAGGTETQYF
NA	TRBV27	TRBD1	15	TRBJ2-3	TGTGCCAGCAGGATCCGGGACAGGGGTCCAGATACGCAGTATTTT	CASRIRDRGPDTQYF
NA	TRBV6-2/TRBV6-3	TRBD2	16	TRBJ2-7	TGTGCCAGCAGTTACTCGAGGCTAGCGGGAGACTACGAGCAGTACTTC	CASSYSRLAGDYEQYF
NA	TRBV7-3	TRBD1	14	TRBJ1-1	TGTGCCAGCAGCCTACAGGGGGCGGACACTGAAGCTTTCTTT	CASSLQGADTEAFF
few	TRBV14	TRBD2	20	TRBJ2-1	TGTGCCAGCAGCCAAGATTATGGGACTAGCGGGGGGAGCTCCTACAATGAGCAGTTCTTC	CASSQDYGTSGGSSYNEQFF
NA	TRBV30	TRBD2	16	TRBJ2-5	TGTGCCTGGAGTAAGGGCCTAGCGGGGCCGCAAGAGACCCAGTACTTC	CAWSKGLAGPQETQYF
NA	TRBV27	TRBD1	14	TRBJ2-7	TGTGCCAGCAGTAGACAGGGGGTCTCCTACGAGCAGTACTTC	CASSRQGVSYEQYF
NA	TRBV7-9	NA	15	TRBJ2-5	TGTGCCAGCAGCTTGGTCACCGCGGGGCGGGAGACCCAGTACTTC	CASSLVTAGRETQYF
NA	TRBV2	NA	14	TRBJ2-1	TGTGCCAGCGGCGGTCGAAGCTCCTACAATGAGCAGTTCTTC	CASGGRSSYNEQFF
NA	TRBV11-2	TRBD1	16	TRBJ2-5	TGTGCCAGCAGCTTAGGGCTCGGGACAGTCTTCGAGACCCAGTACTTC	CASSLGLGTVFETQYF
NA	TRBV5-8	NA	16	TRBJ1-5	TGTGCCAGCAGCCCAGGACAGACCTATAGCAATCAGCCCCAGCATTTT	CASSPGQTYSNQPQHF
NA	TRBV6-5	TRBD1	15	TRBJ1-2	TGTGCCAGCAGTTCCGAGACAGGGTCCCAATATGGCTACACCTTC	CASSSETGSQYGYTF
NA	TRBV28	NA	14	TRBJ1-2	TGTGCCAGCAGTGACGACAGCCAAAACTATGGCTACACCTTC	CASSDDSQNYGYTF
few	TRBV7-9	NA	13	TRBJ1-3	TGTGCCAGCAGCTCTCCGTCTGGAAACACCATATATTTT	CASSSPSGNTIYF
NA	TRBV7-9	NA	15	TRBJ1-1	TGTGCCAGCAGCTTAGTTGGCATACCGAACACTGAAGCTTTCTTT	CASSLVGIPNTEAFF
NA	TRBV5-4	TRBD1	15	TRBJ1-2	TGTGCCAGCAGCCGGAGGGACAGCCCGACTCGGGGCTACACCTTC	CASSRRDSPTRGYTF
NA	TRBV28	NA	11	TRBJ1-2	TGTGTCACAAATACTAACTATGGCTACACCTTC	CVTNTNYGYTF
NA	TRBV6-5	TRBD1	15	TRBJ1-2	TGTGCCAGCAGCCAAAGGGCGGCAGGGGGTGCTGGCTACACCTTC	CASSQRAAGGAGYTF
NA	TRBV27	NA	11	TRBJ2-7	TGTGCCAGCAGGGGGGGCTACGAGCAGTACTTC	CASRGGYEQYF
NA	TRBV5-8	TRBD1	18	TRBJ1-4	TGTGCCAGCAGCTCGGAACTCCAGGGGGCAAGCTTTAATGAAAAACTGTTTTTT	CASSSELQGASFNEKLFF
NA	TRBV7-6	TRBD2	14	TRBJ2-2	TGTGCCGGAAAGACTAGCGGGTCTTCCGGGGAGCTGTTTTTT	CAGKTSGSSGELFF
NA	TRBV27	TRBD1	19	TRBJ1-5	TGTGCCAGCAGCACCAAACCCCCACAGGGGTTTGTTAGCAATCAGCCCCAGCATTTT	CASSTKPPQGFVSNQPQHF
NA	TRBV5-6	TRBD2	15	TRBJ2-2	TGTGCCAGCAGCGTCGGGACTAGCGGGATCGGGGAGCTGTTTTTT	CASSVGTSGIGELFF
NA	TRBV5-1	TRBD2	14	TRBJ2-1	TGCGCCAGCAGCACACTAGCGGGAGTGAATGAGCAGTTCTTC	CASSTLAGVNEQFF
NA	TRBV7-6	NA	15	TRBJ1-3	TGTGCCAGCAGCGGCAGGGTTAGCTCTGGAAACACCATATATTTT	CASSGRVSSGNTIYF
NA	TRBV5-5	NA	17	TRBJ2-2	TGTGCCAGCAGCTTGGGAGGAGGGGTGTTGATGGCCGGGGAGCTGTTTTTT	CASSLGGGVLMAGELFF
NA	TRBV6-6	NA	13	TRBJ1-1	TGTGCCAGCAGTTATCGGGGTGGCACTGAAGCTTTCTTT	CASSYRGGTEAFF
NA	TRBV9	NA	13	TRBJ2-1	TGTGCCAGCAGTACGACAGCTTACAATGAGCAGTTCTTC	CASSTTAYNEQFF
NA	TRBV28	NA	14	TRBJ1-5	TGTGCCAGCACCCTCTCTGGCAACAGTCAGCCCCAGCATTTT	CASTLSGNSQPQHF
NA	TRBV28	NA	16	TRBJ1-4	TGTGCCAGCAGTTTACCTTCAAGGGGGGGGCATGAAAAACTGTTTTTT	CASSLPSRGGHEKLFF
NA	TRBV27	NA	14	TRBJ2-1	TGTGCCAGCAGTCAGGGTACTATTTACAATGAGCAGTTCTTC	CASSQGTIYNEQFF